Sequencing of this T cell receptor beta chain was carried out in a study of T cells expressing NK-cell markers. Study details: Serological testing identified seven of the eight sequenced donors as HCMV-seropositive and one as seronegative. Overall study findings and caveats: The share of CD8+ T cells held by dominant NKG2C+ clonotypes was about 1.0-8% in several donors. A few donors' CD3+CD56-NKG2C+ cells were dominated by the same clonotypes.

UMIs were included in TCR beta cDNA generated by 5'RACE template switching. TCRdb re-called the 5' RACE reads; every CDR3 protein appears as one record, without DNA. This table lists 400,000 to 550,000 distinct CDR3 sequences. A note on this clonotype: Its antigen is undetermined.

Per the germline V gene, CDR1 is MGHRA and CDR2 is YSYEKL. CDR3 length equals 16 residues. The chain couples TRBV4-1 to TRBJ2-2; there is no DNA to check the TCRdb D call of TRBD2. The origin of this receptor is a woman between 18 and 75 years old in good health. Sequencing was done on a sample of blood T cells: a sorted CD56 or NKG2C T cell subset, CD4+ or CD8+ T cells, or bulk PBMC T cells (not recorded which). The CDR3 sequence is CASSQDGPSGTGELFF.